The clone carrying this TCR beta chain appeared a few times. No antigen is known for it. Trimming removed 5 bases at V and 4 bases at J, with 7 bases between. Germline V gene sequence: CDR1 KGHDR, CDR2 SFDVKD. The CDR3 has 13 amino acids. These data are taken from a study of spatial heterogeneity in lung cancer. Study-level background: Any follow-up PBMC samples that were available went on to be sequenced, and the median time to follow-up was around 25 months after resection. Raw sequencing reads included, on average, more than 9.5 appearances of each unique TCR and UMI combination.

The time point denotes: blood at routine non-recurrence follow-up after resection. Sequencing of whole RNA from tumor, nontumor lung or frozen PBMC involved no sorting. TCRdb re-analysed the 5' RACE reads in MiXCR, keeping a single row per CDR3 protein. The sample carries about 87,000 distinct CDR3 sequences, around 19% recorded once. Study-level points and caveats: There were more appearances of ubiquitous expanded tumor TCRs in blood at resection than at follow-up.

The input for sequencing was PBMCs, taken at follow-up. The rearrangement links TRBV24-1 to TRBJ2-2; no clear D. The clonotype comes from a male donor with early-stage non-small cell lung cancer. The CDR3 loop reads CATSVGGTGELFF. The DNA for the CDR3 is TGTGCCACCAGTGTGGGCGGCACCGGGGAGCTGTTTTTT.